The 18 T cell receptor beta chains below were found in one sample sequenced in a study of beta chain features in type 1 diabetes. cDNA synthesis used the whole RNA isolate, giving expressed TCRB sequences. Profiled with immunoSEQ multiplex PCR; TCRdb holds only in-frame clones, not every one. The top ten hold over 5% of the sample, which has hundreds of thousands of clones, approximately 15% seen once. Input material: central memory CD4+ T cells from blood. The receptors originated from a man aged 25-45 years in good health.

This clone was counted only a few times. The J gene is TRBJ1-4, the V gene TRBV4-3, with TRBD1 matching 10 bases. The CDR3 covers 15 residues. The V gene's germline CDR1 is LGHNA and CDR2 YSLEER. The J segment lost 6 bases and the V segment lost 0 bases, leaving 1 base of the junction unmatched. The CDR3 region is CASSQEGTGDEKLFF. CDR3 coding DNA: TGCGCCAGCAGCCAAGAGGGGACAGGGGATGAAAAACTGTTTTTT.

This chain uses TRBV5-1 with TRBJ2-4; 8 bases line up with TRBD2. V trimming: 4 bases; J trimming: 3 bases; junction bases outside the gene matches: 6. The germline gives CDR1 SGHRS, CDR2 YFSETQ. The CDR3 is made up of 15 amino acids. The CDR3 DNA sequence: TGCGCCAGCAGCCAATTAACTAGCGGCAAAAACATTCAGTACTTC. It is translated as CASSQLTSGKNIQYF. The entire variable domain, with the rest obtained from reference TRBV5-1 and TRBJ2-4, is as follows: KAGVTQTPRYLIKTRGQQVTLSCSPISGHRSVSWYQQTPGQGLQFLFEYFSETQRNKGNFPGRFSGRQFSNSRSEMNVSTLELGDSALYLCASSQLTSGKNIQYFGAGTRLSVL.

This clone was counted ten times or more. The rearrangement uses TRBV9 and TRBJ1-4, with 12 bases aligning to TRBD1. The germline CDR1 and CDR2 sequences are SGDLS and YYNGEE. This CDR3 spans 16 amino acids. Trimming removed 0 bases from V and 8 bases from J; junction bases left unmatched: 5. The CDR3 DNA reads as TGTGCCAGCAGCGTAGCTGACGGGACAGGGGGCGAAAAACTGTTTTTT. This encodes CASSVADGTGGEKLFF.

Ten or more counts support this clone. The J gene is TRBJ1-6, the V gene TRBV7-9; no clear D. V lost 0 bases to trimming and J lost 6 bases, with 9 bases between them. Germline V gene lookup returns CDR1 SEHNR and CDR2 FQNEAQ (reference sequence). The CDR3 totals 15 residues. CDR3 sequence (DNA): TGTGCCAGCAGCTTAGCAGGGAGTGGTAATTCACCCCTCCACTTT. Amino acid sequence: CASSLAGSGNSPLHF.

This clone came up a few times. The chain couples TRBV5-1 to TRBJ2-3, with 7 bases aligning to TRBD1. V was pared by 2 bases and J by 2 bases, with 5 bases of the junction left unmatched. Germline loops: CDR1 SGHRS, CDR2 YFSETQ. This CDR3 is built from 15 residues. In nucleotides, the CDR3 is TGCGCCAGCAGCTTCCAGGGACAGCACACAGATACGCAGTATTTT. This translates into CASSFQGQHTDTQYF.

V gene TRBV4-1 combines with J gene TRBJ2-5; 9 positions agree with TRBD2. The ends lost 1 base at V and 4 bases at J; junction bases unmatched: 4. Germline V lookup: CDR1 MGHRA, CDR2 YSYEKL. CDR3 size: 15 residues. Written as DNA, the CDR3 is TGCGCCAGCAGCCAAGGGTTAGCGGGGGTAGAGACCCAGTACTTC. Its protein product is CASSQGLAGVETQYF.

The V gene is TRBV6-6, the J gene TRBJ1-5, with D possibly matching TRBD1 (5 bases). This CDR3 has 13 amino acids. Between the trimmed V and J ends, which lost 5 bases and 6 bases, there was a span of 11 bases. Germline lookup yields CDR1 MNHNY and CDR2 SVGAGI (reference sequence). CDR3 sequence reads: CASSGGLGQPQHF. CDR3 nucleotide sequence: TGTGCCAGCAGTGGGGGTCTCGGTCAGCCCCAGCATTTT.

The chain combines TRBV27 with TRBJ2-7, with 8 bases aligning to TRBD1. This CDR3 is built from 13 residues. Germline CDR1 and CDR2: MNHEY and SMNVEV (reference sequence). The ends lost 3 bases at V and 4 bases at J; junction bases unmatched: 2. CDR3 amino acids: CASSFRTGYEQYV. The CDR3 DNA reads TGTGCCAGCAGTTTCCGGACAGGGTACGAGCAGTACGTC.

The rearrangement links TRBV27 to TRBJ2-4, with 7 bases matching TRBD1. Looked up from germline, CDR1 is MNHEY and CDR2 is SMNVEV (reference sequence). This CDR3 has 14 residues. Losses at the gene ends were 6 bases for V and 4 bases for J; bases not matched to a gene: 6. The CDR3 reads CASSKTGFKNIQYF. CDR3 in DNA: TGTGCCAGCAGCAAGACAGGGTTTAAAAACATTCAGTACTTC.

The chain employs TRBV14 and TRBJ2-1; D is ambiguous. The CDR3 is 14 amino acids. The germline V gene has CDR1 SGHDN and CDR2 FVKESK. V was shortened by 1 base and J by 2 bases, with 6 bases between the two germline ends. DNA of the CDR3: TGTGCCAGCAGCCAAGGGGGTCCCTACAATGAGCAGTTCTTC. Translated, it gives CASSQGGPYNEQFF.

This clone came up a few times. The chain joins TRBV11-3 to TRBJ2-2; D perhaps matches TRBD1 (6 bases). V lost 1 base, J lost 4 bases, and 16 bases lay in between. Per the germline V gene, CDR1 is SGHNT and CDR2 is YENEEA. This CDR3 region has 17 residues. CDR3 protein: CASSLVGQIEGTGELFF. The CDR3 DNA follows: TGTGCCAGCAGCTTAGTTGGACAGATTGAGGGCACCGGGGAGCTGTTTTTT.

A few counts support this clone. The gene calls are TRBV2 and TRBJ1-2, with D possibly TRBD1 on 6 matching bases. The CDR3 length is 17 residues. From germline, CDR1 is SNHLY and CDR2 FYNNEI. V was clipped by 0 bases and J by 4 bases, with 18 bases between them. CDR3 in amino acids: CASSEAEGEAGSYGYTF. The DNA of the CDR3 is TGTGCCAGCAGTGAAGCGGAGGGGGAGGCGGGGTCCTATGGCTACACCTTC.

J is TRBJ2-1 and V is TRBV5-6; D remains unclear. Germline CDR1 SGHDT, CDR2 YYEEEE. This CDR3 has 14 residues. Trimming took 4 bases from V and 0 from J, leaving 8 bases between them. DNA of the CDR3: TGTGCCAGCAGCGACATCAACTCCTACAATGAGCAGTTCTTC. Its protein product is CASSDINSYNEQFF. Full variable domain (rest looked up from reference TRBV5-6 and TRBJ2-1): DAGVTQSPTHLIKTRGQQVTLRCSPKSGHDTVSWYQQALGQGPQFIFQYYEEEERQRGNFPDRFSGHQFPNYSSELNVNALLLGDSALYLCASSDINSYNEQFFGPGTRLTVL.

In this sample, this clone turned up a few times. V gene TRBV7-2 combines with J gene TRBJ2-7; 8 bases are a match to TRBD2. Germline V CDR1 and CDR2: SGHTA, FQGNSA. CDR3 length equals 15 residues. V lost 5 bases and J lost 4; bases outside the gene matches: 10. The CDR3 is CASSPGDSGMYEQYV. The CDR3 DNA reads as TGTGCCAGCAGCCCCGGCGATAGCGGGATGTACGAGCAGTACGTC.

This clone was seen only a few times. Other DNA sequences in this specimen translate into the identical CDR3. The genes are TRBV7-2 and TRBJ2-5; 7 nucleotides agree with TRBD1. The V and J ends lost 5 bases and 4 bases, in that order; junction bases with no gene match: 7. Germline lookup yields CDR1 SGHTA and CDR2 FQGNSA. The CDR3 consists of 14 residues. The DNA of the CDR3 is TGTGCCAGCAGCCCGACAGGGAGTAGAGAGACCCAGTACTTC. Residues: CASSPTGSRETQYF.

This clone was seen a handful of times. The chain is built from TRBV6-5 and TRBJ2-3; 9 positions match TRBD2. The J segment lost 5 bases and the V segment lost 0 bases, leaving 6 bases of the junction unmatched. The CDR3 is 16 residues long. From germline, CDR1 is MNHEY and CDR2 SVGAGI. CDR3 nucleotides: TGTGCCAGCAGTTACTCACTAGCGGGTAGGATAGATACGCAGTATTTT. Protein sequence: CASSYSLAGRIDTQYF.

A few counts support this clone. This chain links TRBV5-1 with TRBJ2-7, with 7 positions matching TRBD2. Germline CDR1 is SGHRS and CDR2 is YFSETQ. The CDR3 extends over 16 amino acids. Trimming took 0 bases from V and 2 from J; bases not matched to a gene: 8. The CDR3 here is CASSLGGGIPPYEQYF. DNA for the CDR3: TGCGCCAGCAGCTTGGGGGGAGGGATTCCTCCCTACGAGCAGTACTTC. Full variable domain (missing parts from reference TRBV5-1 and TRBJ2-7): KAGVTQTPRYLIKTRGQQVTLSCSPISGHRSVSWYQQTPGQGLQFLFEYFSETQRNKGNFPGRFSGRQFSNSRSEMNVSTLELGDSALYLCASSLGGGIPPYEQYFGPGTRLTVT.

CDR3 nucleotide sequence: TGTGCCAGCAGCTTAACGCGACTAGCGGGAGGGCCCGGTGAGCAGTTCTTC. Translating gives CASSLTRLAGGPGEQFF. V usage is TRBV7-3 and J usage is TRBJ2-1, with 14 bases matching TRBD2. The V and J ends lost 0 bases and 9 bases, in that order; junction bases with no gene match: 7. Germline V CDR1 and CDR2: SGHTA, FQGTGA. The length of the CDR3 is 17 residues.